One sample yielded the 17 T cell receptor beta chains listed below, sequenced in a study of T cells after posttransplantation cyclophosphamide. This table comes from immunoSEQ multiplex PCR, and its TCRdb copy is limited to in-frame clones, with some not included. Sampling found tens of thousands of clones, none seen once. The sample was PBMCs. The receptors here all came from a man aged 35 to 55 in good health, CMV-negative, and a related stem cell transplant donor.

This clone was counted many times. This chain uses TRBV9 with TRBJ2-1, with a tentative D call TRBD1 (5 bases). The CDR3 is 14 amino acids. Trimming took off 0 bases at V and 5 bases at J, with 9 bases between the two ends. Germline loops: CDR1 SGDLS, CDR2 YYNGEE. CDR3 sequence reads: CASSVVSGNNEQFF. The CDR3 DNA follows: TGTGCCAGCAGCGTAGTTTCAGGGAACAATGAGCAGTTCTTC.

This clone showed up just a few times. The V and J genes are TRBV6-6 and TRBJ1-1; 8 nucleotides agree with TRBD1. V dropped 6 bases and J dropped 1; count of bases not matched to a gene: 10. CDR3 length: 16 amino acids. CDR1 is MNHNY and CDR2 is SVGAGI in the germline V gene (reference sequence). The CDR3 DNA sequence: TGTGCCAGCAGCCAAAACCCGACAGGGGAGAACACTGAAGCTTTCTTT. It translates to CASSQNPTGENTEAFF.

This clone has at least ten counts. V usage is TRBV11-3 and J usage is TRBJ2-7; TRBD1 might be the D (6 bases). CDR3 size: 13 residues. The V gene's germline CDR1 is SGHNT and CDR2 YENEEA. V was cut by 4 bases and J by 1 base, with 8 bases left in between. CDR3 sequence reads: CASSSTGSYEQYF. CDR3 DNA: TGTGCCAGCAGCTCCACAGGGTCCTACGAGCAGTACTTC.

This clone was recorded many times. This chain connects TRBV7-9 to TRBJ1-2, with D maybe TRBD1 (6 bases). Germline-derived CDR1 and CDR2 are SEHNR and FQNEAQ (reference sequence). The CDR3 is made up of 12 amino acids. The ends were cut back, 5 bases at V and 9 bases at J, with 13 bases in the middle. Written as DNA, the CDR3 is TGTGCCAGCAGCACAAACAGGGACCGCTACACCTTC. This codes for CASSTNRDRYTF.

In its sample, this clone was seen many times. The chain combines TRBV6-5 with TRBJ1-5; tentatively, D is TRBD1 (6 bases). Trimming left V 8 bases short and J 4 bases short, with 12 bases between. Per the germline V gene, CDR1 is MNHEY and CDR2 is SVGAGI. This CDR3 contains 13 residues. The CDR3 sequence is CASGQLINQPQHF. Here the CDR3 DNA reads TGTGCCAGCGGACAGCTAATAAATCAGCCCCAGCATTTT.

This clone was found many times. V is TRBV11-1 and J is TRBJ2-3, with 12 bases that match TRBD2. V gave up 5 bases and J gave up 2 bases; unmatched junction bases: 8. Germline values: CDR1 SGHAT, CDR2 FQDESV (reference sequence). The CDR3 consists of 17 residues. This CDR3 is CASSRWTSGTYTDTQYF. The CDR3 DNA is TGTGCCAGCAGCCGTTGGACTAGCGGGACTTACACAGATACGCAGTATTTT. Looking up the rest from reference TRBV11-1 and TRBJ2-3 gives the full variable domain: EAEVAQSPRYKITEKSQAVAFWCDPISGHATLYWYRQILGQGPELLVQFQDESVVDDSQLPKDRFSAERLKGVDSTLKIQPAELGDSAMYLCASSRWTSGTYTDTQYFGPGTRLTVL.

This clone was seen repeatedly, ten times or more. The rearrangement uses TRBV19 and TRBJ1-5; possibly TRBD1 for D (5 bases). From germline, CDR1 is LNHDA and CDR2 SQIVND (reference sequence). CDR3 length equals 15 residues. The V end was cut by 8 bases, the J end by 7 bases, with 21 bases between. For the CDR3, the DNA is TGTGCCAGTGTGTCAGGCTTAGGAGGGGAGCAGCCCCAGCATTTT. Encoded protein: CASVSGLGGEQPQHF. The variable domain in full, completed from reference TRBV19 and TRBJ1-5, reads DGGITQSPKYLFRKEGQNVTLSCEQNLNHDAMYWYRQDPGQGLRLIYYSQIVNDFQKGDIAEGYSVSREKKESFPLTVTSAQKNPTAFYLCASVSGLGGEQPQHFGDGTRLSIL.

This clone occurred a few times. The chain uses TRBV7-9 and TRBJ2-5; D remains ambiguous. The tail of the sequence fits TRBJ2-7 better, so the J call may be wrong. The CDR3 length is 12 residues. Germline V lookup: CDR1 SEHNR, CDR2 FQNEAQ (reference sequence). CDR3 in DNA: TGTGCCAGCAGCTTAGATGTCTACGAGCAGTACTTC. It yields the protein CASSLDVYEQYF.

The rearrangement joins TRBV5-1 to TRBJ2-3; maybe TRBD1 (6 bases). CDR3 length equals 16 residues. Germline CDR1 reads SGHRS; CDR2 reads YFSETQ. V lost 0 bases and J lost 5, with 16 bases in between. CDR3 protein: CASSLEGGPSVDTQYF. The CDR3 coding sequence is TGCGCCAGCAGCTTGGAAGGGGGTCCTTCGGTAGATACGCAGTATTTT.

Ten or more counts support this clone. V gene TRBV6-1 combines with J gene TRBJ2-5; 12 nucleotides align to TRBD2. This CDR3 is 16 amino acids long. Trimming at V came to 3 bases and at J to 5 bases, leaving 7 bases not matched to a gene. Germline CDR1 is MNHNS and CDR2 is SASEGT. Written as DNA, the CDR3 is TGTGCCAGCAGTGATGGACTAGCGGGATGGGGGGAGACCCAGTACTTC. Residues: CASSDGLAGWGETQYF.

This clone was counted only a few times. V is TRBV13 and J is TRBJ1-2; D may be TRBD1 (5 bases). Trimming took 5 bases from V and 7 from J, leaving 23 bases between them. This CDR3 has 16 residues. The germline V gene encodes CDR1 PRHDT and CDR2 FYEKMQ (reference sequence). CDR3 DNA sequence: TGTGCCAGCAGCCAAAACGGCCGTCCAGGGATCGTTGGCTACACCTTC. It encodes CASSQNGRPGIVGYTF.

V and J are TRBV7-9 and TRBJ2-5; TRBD2 matches at 11 bases. Trimming at V came to 1 base and at J to 4 bases, leaving 5 bases not matched to a gene. CDR3 length: 16 amino acids. From germline, CDR1 is SEHNR and CDR2 FQNEAQ (reference sequence). The CDR3 protein is CASSLGLAGRGETQYF. The CDR3 nucleotides are TGTGCCAGCAGCTTAGGACTAGCGGGACGGGGAGAGACCCAGTACTTC.

This clone showed up many times. The chain couples TRBV19 to TRBJ2-7; D unclear. Germline assignment: CDR1 LNHDA and CDR2 SQIVND (reference sequence). V was cut by 4 bases and J by 3 bases, with 4 bases left in between. The CDR3 runs to 11 residues. This CDR3 reads CASSTLYEQYF. The CDR3 bases are TGTGCCAGTAGTACCCTCTACGAGCAGTACTTC.

This clone was observed at least ten times. J is TRBJ1-1 and V is TRBV18, with D perhaps TRBD1 (5 bases). CDR1 and CDR2 (germline): KGHSH, LQKENI. V lost 2 bases to trimming and J lost 4 bases, with 14 bases between them. The CDR3 loop spans 15 amino acids. The CDR3 sequence is CASSPKSAGITEAFF. The DNA of the CDR3 is TGTGCCAGCTCACCAAAGTCCGCAGGGATCACTGAAGCTTTCTTT.

V and J are TRBV14 and TRBJ2-5; no clear D. The CDR3 spans 14 residues. The germline V and J ends were trimmed by 4 bases and 1 base, with 10 bases remaining between them. The V gene's germline CDR1 is SGHDN and CDR2 FVKESK. The CDR3 loop is CASSRHSFQETQYF. The CDR3 nucleotides are TGTGCCAGCAGCCGCCACTCGTTCCAAGAGACCCAGTACTTC.

This clone has only a few counts. This chain links TRBV2 with TRBJ2-5; the match to TRBD1 covers 9 bases. Germline values: CDR1 SNHLY, CDR2 FYNNEI. CDR3 length: 15 amino acids. J lost 4 bases, V lost 6 bases, and 9 bases had no gene match. The chain's CDR3 is CASRLLTGGVETQYF. CDR3 coding DNA: TGTGCCAGCAGACTCCTGACAGGGGGAGTAGAGACCCAGTACTTC. The full variable domain, completed using reference TRBV2 and TRBJ2-5, is EPEVTQTPSHQVTQMGQEVILRCVPISNHLYFYWYRQILGQKVEFLVSFYNNEISEKSEIFDDQFSVERPDGSNFTLKIRSTKLEDSAMYFCASRLLTGGVETQYFGPGTRLLVL.

This clone was found many times. This sequence joins TRBV9 and TRBJ2-3; 7 positions match TRBD2. Per germline, CDR1 SGDLS and CDR2 YYNGEE. V lost 0 bases, J lost 4 bases, and 5 bases stayed unmatched. The CDR3 runs to 15 residues. The CDR3 spells CASSVGGRGADTQYF. The CDR3 DNA follows: TGTGCCAGCAGCGTAGGCGGGAGAGGGGCAGATACGCAGTATTTT.